These 18 T cell receptor beta chains came from one sample sequenced in a study of cytomegalovirus exposure and HLA in healthy donors. Primers: 60 Vbeta forward and 13 Jbeta reverse. Using immunoSEQ multiplex PCR, the repertoire was profiled, and TCRdb retains in-frame clones only, with some absent. Among roughly 170,000 clones, about 80% were seen once, and the ten largest hold 2.2%. Sequenced material: PBMCs. The receptors shown here come from a woman in her 30s in good health and CMV-seronegative.

The rearrangement links TRBV5-1 to TRBJ1-5; 9 positions agree with TRBD1. CDR1 and CDR2 (germline): SGHRS, YFSETQ. The CDR3 covers 16 residues. Trimming removed 0 bases from V and 5 bases from J; junction bases left unmatched: 6. The CDR3 region is CASSLGGQGLHQPQHF. CDR3 bases: TGCGCCAGCAGCTTGGGGGGACAGGGCCTGCATCAGCCCCAGCATTTT.

This sequence joins TRBV15 and TRBJ2-7; 13 nucleotides align to TRBD2. V trimming: 4 bases; J trimming: 2 bases; junction bases outside the gene matches: 14. The germline gives CDR1 LNHNV, CDR2 YYDKDF (reference sequence). This CDR3 region has 19 residues. The CDR3: CATSIPRTSGRAGPYEQYF. DNA of the CDR3: TGTGCCACCAGCATACCCCGGACTAGCGGGAGAGCAGGGCCCTACGAGCAGTACTTC.

This rearrangement joins TRBV7-2 to TRBJ1-5, with a tentative D call TRBD1 (6 bases). Germline V gene data show CDR1 as SGHTA and CDR2 as FQGNSA. The CDR3 is made up of 15 amino acids. The ends were cut back, 6 bases at V and 1 base at J, with 13 bases in the middle. The CDR3 nucleotides are TGTGCCAGCAGTATGGGGGCATTGAGCAATCAGCCCCAGCATTTT. The encoded protein is CASSMGALSNQPQHF. Full variable domain (missing parts from reference TRBV7-2 and TRBJ1-5): GAGVSQSPSNKVTEKGKDVELRCDPISGHTALYWYRQSLGQGLEFLIYFQGNSAPDKSGLPSDRFSAERTGGSVSTLTIQRTQQEDSAVYLCASSMGALSNQPQHFGDGTRLSIL.

This chain links TRBV19 with TRBJ1-2; TRBD1 matches at 8 bases. This CDR3 has 14 residues. The J segment lost 7 bases and the V segment lost 5 bases, leaving 9 bases of the junction unmatched. Germline V gene lookup returns CDR1 LNHDA and CDR2 SQIVND (reference sequence). This CDR3 reads CASSVTGDASGYTF. In DNA, the CDR3 is TGTGCCAGTAGTGTGACAGGGGACGCGAGTGGCTACACCTTC.

This rearrangement joins TRBV28 to TRBJ2-1; TRBD2 matches 8 bases. The CDR3 has 15 residues. CDR1 is MDHEN, CDR2 SYDVKM, per germline. V trimming: 6 bases; J trimming: 5 bases; junction bases outside the gene matches: 9. The CDR3 DNA sequence: TGTGCCAGCAGATCCCTGCGCGGGGGGCACAATGAGCAGTTCTTC. Protein product: CASRSLRGGHNEQFF.

The rearrangement links TRBV4-1 to TRBJ1-3, with unresolved D. The CDR3 length is 17 residues. In germline, CDR1 is MGHRA, CDR2 YSYEKL. Trimming pared 1 base from V and 0 bases from J, leaving 13 bases between. The CDR3 nucleotides read TGCGCCAGCAGCCAAGGTCGGGGAGCCTACTCTGGAAACACCATATATTTT. It is translated as CASSQGRGAYSGNTIYF.

The CDR3 reads CASSSGQGREKLFF. As DNA, the CDR3 is TGTGCCAGCAGCTCGGGACAGGGCAGAGAAAAACTGTTTTTT. The V and J genes are TRBV9 and TRBJ1-4, with TRBD1 identical over 9 bases. Germline-derived CDR1 and CDR2 are SGDLS and YYNGEE. V shed 4 bases, J shed 8 bases, and the junction held 6 bases outside the gene matches. This CDR3 contains 14 residues. Together with reference TRBV9 and TRBJ1-4, the CDR3 gives the full variable domain: DSGVTQTPKHLITATGQRVTLRCSPRSGDLSVYWYQQSLDQGLQFLIQYYNGEERAKGNILERFSAQQFPDLHSELNLSSLELGDSALYFCASSSGQGREKLFFGSGTQLSVL.

DNA of the CDR3: TGTGCCAGCAGTCGAGACGGGGAGCTGTTTTTT. It is translated as CASSRDGELFF. V gene TRBV9 combines with J gene TRBJ2-2; D is ambiguous. CDR1 and CDR2 from the germline V gene are SGDLS and YYNGEE. The ends were cut back, 5 bases at V and 7 bases at J, with 6 bases in the middle. The CDR3 has 11 amino acids.

Only a few counts were recorded for this clone. The V call is TRBV7-2, the J call TRBJ2-5; TRBD1 agrees at 8 bases. CDR3 length: 15 residues. Germline V gene data show CDR1 as SGHTA and CDR2 as FQGNSA. V lost 1 base and J lost 7; bases outside the gene matches: 8. The CDR3 bases are TGTGCCAGCAGCTTAGTTTTGGGACAGGATTCGACCCAGTACTTC. It specifies CASSLVLGQDSTQYF.

This chain links TRBV11-2 with TRBJ2-1, with 7 bases fitting TRBD2. CDR3 length equals 13 residues. The germline CDR1 and CDR2 sequences are SGHAT and FQNNGV. Trimming cost V 5 bases and J 4 bases; bases outside gene matches: 2. The CDR3 region is CASSPAGYNEQFF. Written as DNA, the CDR3 is TGTGCCAGCAGCCCAGCGGGATACAATGAGCAGTTCTTC.

The chain links TRBV5-1 to TRBJ1-5, with TRBD1 identical over 9 bases. The CDR3 is 14 residues long. Germline CDR1 SGHRS, CDR2 YFSETQ. V was pared by 3 bases and J by 5 bases, with 3 bases of the junction left unmatched. The CDR3, as DNA: TGCGCCAGCAGCTCTGGGGACAGGGATCAGCCCCAGCATTTT. It encodes CASSSGDRDQPQHF.

V gene TRBV6-6 combines with J gene TRBJ1-3; D is unresolved. In germline, CDR1 is MNHNY, CDR2 SVGAGI (reference sequence). V gave up 7 bases and J gave up 4 bases, with 8 bases separating them. The CDR3 consists of 12 residues. The CDR3 region is CASTGRGNTIYF. In DNA form, the CDR3 reads TGTGCCAGCACAGGAAGGGGAAACACCATATATTTT.

In its sample, this clone was seen a few times. The rearrangement links TRBV25-1 to TRBJ1-1; TRBD1 aligns across 7 bases. The germline V gene has CDR1 MGHDK and CDR2 SYGVNS. Losses at the gene ends were 3 bases for V and 6 bases for J; bases not matched to a gene: 10. CDR3 length: 15 residues. The CDR3: CASSDEKTGVAEAFF. CDR3 nucleotides: TGTGCCAGCAGTGACGAGAAAACAGGGGTGGCTGAAGCTTTCTTT.

The chain combines TRBV27 with TRBJ2-3, with D perhaps TRBD1 (5 bases). With 3 bases removed from V and 0 bases from J, the gap between germline ends came to 13 bases. The CDR3 is 16 residues long. The V gene's germline CDR1 is MNHEY and CDR2 SMNVEV (reference sequence). The CDR3: CASSFFSSGSTDTQYF. CDR3 coding DNA: TGTGCCAGCAGTTTTTTTTCGTCAGGGAGCACAGATACGCAGTATTTT.

The V gene is TRBV4-1, the J gene TRBJ2-7; TRBD2 matches at 7 bases. V shed 0 bases and J 2 bases; nucleotides not matched to a gene: 4. Looked up from germline, CDR1 is MGHRA and CDR2 is YSYEKL. This CDR3 is built from 15 residues. The CDR3 is CASSQEPSGAYEQYF. The CDR3 nucleotides are TGCGCCAGCAGCCAAGAGCCTAGCGGTGCCTACGAGCAGTACTTC.

The chain has TRBV19 and TRBJ2-7; tentative D call: TRBD2 (6 bases). The CDR3 sequence is 13 residues long. The germline V gene has CDR1 LNHDA and CDR2 SQIVND (reference sequence). V was cut by 6 bases and J by 2 bases, with 11 bases left in between. The CDR3 nucleotides read TGTGCCAGTAGCCCCGGGAGCCCCTACGAGCAGTACTTC. It encodes CASSPGSPYEQYF.

In this sample, this clone turned up a few times. The chain joins TRBV11-2 to TRBJ2-3; 8 nucleotides align to TRBD1. This CDR3 spans 15 amino acids. In germline, CDR1 is SGHAT, CDR2 FQNNGV. V was pared by 0 bases and J by 7 bases, with 6 bases of the junction left unmatched. The CDR3: CASSLETRGRNTQYF. In DNA form, the CDR3 reads TGTGCCAGCAGCTTAGAAACCAGGGGGCGGAATACGCAGTATTTT.

There are a few counts of this clone. This sequence joins TRBV2 and TRBJ2-7, with a possible D match to TRBD1 (5 bases). V lost 5 bases, J lost 2 bases, and 16 bases lay in between. The CDR3 consists of 15 residues. CDR1 and CDR2 (germline): SNHLY, FYNNEI. The CDR3 DNA follows: TGTGCCAGCAGTCAGGGTTTCACCACAACCTACGAGCAGTACTTC. It codes for CASSQGFTTTYEQYF.